The 17 T cell receptor beta chains reported below all come from one sample, sequenced in a study of human T cells and chemical hapten exposure (TCRdb year 2021). The library relied on RACE. Sequencing instrument: NextSeq 500. The public reads were quality trimmed at Q25 with fastp and then assembled into clones with MiXCR by TCRdb, keeping productive beta chains. All rows with the same CDR3 protein become a single entry with the most common DNA and genes. The sample includes some 57,000 distinct CDR3 sequences, with 9.6% observed a single time. The top ten hold roughly 9% of the sample. The sample's time point label, decoded: pre-sensitization, week 0. Sample treatment or condition, as interpreted from the label and publication: therapeutic diphenylcyclopropenone sensitization with weekly scalp DPC. Total RNA was isolated from unfractionated whole blood collected in Tempus Blood RNA tubes. Sequencing was performed on whole blood, taken in connection with sensitization to the hapten diphenylcyclopropenone (DPC). All receptors come from a woman in her twenties or thirties with alopecia areata. Some clones in this sample may be carry-over from other donors' samples.

The J gene is TRBJ1-4, the V gene TRBV20-1; D uncertain. The V gene lost 5 bases and the J gene lost 8 bases, with 18 bases spanning the gap. The CDR3 extends over 14 amino acids. Germline values: CDR1 DFQATT, CDR2 SNEGSKA (reference sequence). In DNA, the CDR3 is TGCAGTGCTCCTATCGGACGGCCGTTCGAAAAACTGTTTTTT. This translates into CSAPIGRPFEKLFF.

The CDR3 coding sequence is TGTGCCAGCAGGGGACAGGGAAAGGGCACTGAAGCTTTCTTT. It translates to CASRGQGKGTEAFF. V is TRBV6-2 or TRBV6-3 and J is TRBJ1-1; 9 positions match TRBD1. Germline V CDR1 and CDR2: MNHEY, SVGEGT. The CDR3 consists of 14 residues. V dropped 6 bases and J dropped 4; count of bases not matched to a gene: 6.

The sample holds many counts of this clonotype. The chain recombines TRBV28 with TRBJ2-3, with D tentatively TRBD2 (6 bases). Germline V CDR1 and CDR2: MDHEN, SYDVKM. The CDR3 has 14 amino acids. V gave up 3 bases and J gave up 0 bases, with 7 bases separating them. The CDR3 coding sequence is TGTGCCAGCAGTTTGGGGGGTAGCACAGATACGCAGTATTTT. Translation: CASSLGGSTDTQYF.

This chain uses TRBV3-1 with TRBJ2-3, with D unresolved. Trimming removed 0 bases at V and 3 bases at J, with 13 bases between. The CDR3 consists of 16 residues. CDR1 LGHDT and CDR2 YNNKEL come from the germline V gene (reference sequence). For the CDR3, the DNA is TGTGCCAGCAGCCAAGATCTAAGTGGGCGTACAGATACGCAGTATTTT. Translation gives CASSQDLSGRTDTQYF.

This clonotype was found a few times. The gene calls are TRBV7-2 and TRBJ2-6; TRBD1 matches 11 bases. V lost 3 bases, J lost 2 bases, and 6 bases stayed unmatched. This CDR3 has 18 amino acids. CDR1 and CDR2 from the germline V gene are SGHTA and FQGNSA. The CDR3 DNA follows: TGTGCCAGCAGCTTTAAGGGACAGGGGGACGCTGGGGCCAACGTCCTGACTTTC. As protein: CASSFKGQGDAGANVLTF.

This clonotype was seen at least ten times. This chain links TRBV5-1 with TRBJ1-1; TRBD1 might be the D (6 bases). The ends were cut back, 0 bases at V and 4 bases at J, with 13 bases in the middle. The CDR3 spans 15 residues. Germline-derived CDR1 and CDR2 are SGHRS and YFSETQ. In DNA, the CDR3 is TGCGCCAGCAGCTTGGAGGGGGGAGGCGGCACTGAAGCTTTCTTT. Protein: CASSLEGGGGTEAFF.

V gene TRBV13 combines with J gene TRBJ1-6; 10 bases agree with TRBD1. CDR1 and CDR2 from the germline V gene are PRHDT and FYEKMQ (reference sequence). CDR3 length equals 15 residues. J lost 7 bases, V lost 5 bases, and 5 bases had no gene match. CDR3: CASSPGTGENSPLHF. CDR3 nucleotides: TGTGCCAGCAGCCCCGGGACAGGGGAAAATTCACCCCTCCACTTT.

This clonotype showed up many times. The chain recombines TRBV28 with TRBJ1-1; the D is unclear. The V end was cut by 8 bases, the J end by 0 bases, with 13 bases between. Germline V CDR1 and CDR2: MDHEN, SYDVKM. CDR3 size: 14 residues. As DNA, the CDR3 is TGTGCCAGCCCCCGGGCAGGTTTGAACACTGAAGCTTTCTTT. Translation gives CASPRAGLNTEAFF.

This clonotype was detected only a few times. The chain joins TRBV12-3 or TRBV12-4 to TRBJ1-6; 8 nucleotides align to TRBD1. J was trimmed by 2 bases and V by 4 bases; bases with no gene match: 1. This CDR3 has 15 residues. The CDR3 here is CASSSTGAYNSPLHF. Written as DNA, the CDR3 is TGTGCCAGCAGTTCGACAGGGGCCTATAATTCACCCCTCCACTTT.

This clonotype was counted ten times or more. This chain joins TRBV12-3 or TRBV12-4 and TRBJ1-6; no reliable D call. Trimming shortened V by 1 base and J by 7 bases, and 11 bases separated the two germline ends. The CDR3 has 15 residues. The CDR3 bases are TGTGCCAGCAGTTTAGAGGCAGTCCCGAATTCACCCCTCCACTTT. This codes for CASSLEAVPNSPLHF.

This clonotype was recorded many times. The chain is built from TRBV3-1 and TRBJ1-1; the D is unclear. The germline V and J ends were trimmed by 1 base and 4 bases, with 13 bases remaining between them. The V gene's germline CDR1 is LGHDT and CDR2 YNNKEL (reference sequence). This CDR3 is built from 15 residues. CDR3 coding DNA: TGTGCCAGCAGCCAAGGCGGCCTTTGGGGCACTGAAGCTTTCTTT. Encoded protein: CASSQGGLWGTEAFF.

This clonotype has ten or more counts. The chain is built from TRBV29-1 and TRBJ1-1; D call uncertain. Trimming stripped 8 bases from V and 5 bases from J, with 9 bases between. CDR3 length equals 10 residues. The germline V gene encodes CDR1 SQVTM and CDR2 ANQGSEA. The CDR3 spells CSSGRTEAFF. CDR3 nucleotides: TGCAGCTCCGGGCGGACTGAAGCTTTCTTT.

The rearrangement joins TRBV5-1 to TRBJ2-3; tentatively, D is TRBD2 (5 bases). Germline V lookup: CDR1 SGHRS, CDR2 YFSETQ. There are 15 residues in the CDR3. V was trimmed by 3 bases and J by 2 bases, leaving 13 bases between them. The CDR3 here is CASSSLDGLTDTQYF. Written as DNA, the CDR3 is TGCGCCAGCAGCTCCCTGGACGGACTCACAGATACGCAGTATTTT.

This clonotype was counted many times. The genes are TRBV12-3 or TRBV12-4 and TRBJ2-7, with D uncertain. V gave up 3 bases and J gave up 3 bases, with 6 bases separating them. This CDR3 spans 12 amino acids. The DNA of the CDR3 is TGTGCCAGCAGTTTCGAAGGCTACGAGCAGTACTTC. Residues: CASSFEGYEQYF.

The chain combines TRBV6-2 or TRBV6-3 with TRBJ2-7; the D is unclear. Germline V lookup: CDR1 MNHEY, CDR2 SVGEGT. V was cut by 2 bases and J by 0 bases, with 11 bases left in between. The CDR3 is 15 residues long. CDR3 coding DNA: TGTGCCAGCAGTTACCCTAAGCTCAGCTCCTACGAGCAGTACTTC. It translates to CASSYPKLSSYEQYF.

The genes are TRBV7-2 and TRBJ2-7, with D possibly matching TRBD2 (5 bases). Trimming pared 0 bases from V and 2 bases from J, leaving 11 bases between. This CDR3 contains 15 residues. Germline CDR1 SGHTA, CDR2 FQGNSA. The CDR3 loop reads CASSLARDPAYEQYF. In DNA form, the CDR3 reads TGTGCCAGCAGCTTAGCGAGGGATCCAGCCTACGAGCAGTACTTC.

This chain connects TRBV6-1 to TRBJ2-7; 12 bases are a match to TRBD1. V gave up 6 bases and J gave up 10 bases; unmatched junction bases: 10. The germline V gene has CDR1 MNHNS and CDR2 SASEGT. The CDR3 covers 14 residues. The CDR3 DNA sequence: TGTGCCAGCAGCCGGGACAGGGGGCCTTTCCTCCAGTACTTC. It is translated as CASSRDRGPFLQYF.